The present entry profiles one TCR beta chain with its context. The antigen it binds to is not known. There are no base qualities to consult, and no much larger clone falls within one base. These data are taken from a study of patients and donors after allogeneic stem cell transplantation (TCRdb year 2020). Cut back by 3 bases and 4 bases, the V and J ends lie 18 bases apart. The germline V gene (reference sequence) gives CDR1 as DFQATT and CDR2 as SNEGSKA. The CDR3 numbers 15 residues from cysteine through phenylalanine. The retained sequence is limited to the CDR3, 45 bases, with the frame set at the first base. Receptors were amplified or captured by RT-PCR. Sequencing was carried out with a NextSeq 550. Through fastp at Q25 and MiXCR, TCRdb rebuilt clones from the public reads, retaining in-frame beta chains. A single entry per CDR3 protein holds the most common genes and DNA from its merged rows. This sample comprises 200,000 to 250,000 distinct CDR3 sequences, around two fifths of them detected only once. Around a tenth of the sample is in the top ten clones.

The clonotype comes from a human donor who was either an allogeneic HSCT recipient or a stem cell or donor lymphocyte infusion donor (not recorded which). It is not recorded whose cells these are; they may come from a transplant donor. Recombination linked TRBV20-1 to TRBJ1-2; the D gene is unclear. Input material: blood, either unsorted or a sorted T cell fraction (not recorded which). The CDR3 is CSASTHNPDLYGYTF. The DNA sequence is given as TGCAGTGCTAGCACCCACAACCCTGACCTCTATGGCTACACCTTC.